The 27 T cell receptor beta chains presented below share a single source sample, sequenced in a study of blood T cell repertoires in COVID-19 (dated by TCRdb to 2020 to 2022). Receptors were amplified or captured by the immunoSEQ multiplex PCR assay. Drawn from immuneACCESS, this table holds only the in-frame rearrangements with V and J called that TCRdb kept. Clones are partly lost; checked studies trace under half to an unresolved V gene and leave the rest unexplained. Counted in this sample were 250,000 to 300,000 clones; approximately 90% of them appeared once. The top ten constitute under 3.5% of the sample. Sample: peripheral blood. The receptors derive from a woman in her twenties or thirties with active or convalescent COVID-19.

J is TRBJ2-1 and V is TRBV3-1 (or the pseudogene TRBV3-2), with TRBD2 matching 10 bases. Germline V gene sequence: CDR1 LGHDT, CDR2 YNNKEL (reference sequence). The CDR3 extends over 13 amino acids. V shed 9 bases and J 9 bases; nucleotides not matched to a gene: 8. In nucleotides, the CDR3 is TGTGCCAGTCAAAGCGGGGGGGCCACTGAGCAGTTCTTC. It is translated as CASQSGGATEQFF.

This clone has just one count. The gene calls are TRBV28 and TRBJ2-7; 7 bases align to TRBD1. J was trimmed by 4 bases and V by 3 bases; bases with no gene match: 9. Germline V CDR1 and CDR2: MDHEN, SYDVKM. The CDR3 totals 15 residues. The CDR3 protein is CASSFQGTARYEQYF. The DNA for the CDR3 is TGTGCCAGCAGTTTCCAGGGGACAGCCCGGTACGAGCAGTACTTC.

The CDR3 sequence: CASSLDSRVGNTIYF. The CDR3 nucleotides are TGTGCCAGCAGCTTAGACAGCAGGGTTGGAAACACCATATATTTT. The V and J genes are TRBV7-2 and TRBJ1-3, with D perhaps TRBD1 (5 bases). The CDR3 is 15 residues long. The V gene lost 1 base and the J gene lost 3 bases, with 10 bases spanning the gap. Germline V gene sequence: CDR1 SGHTA, CDR2 FQGNSA.

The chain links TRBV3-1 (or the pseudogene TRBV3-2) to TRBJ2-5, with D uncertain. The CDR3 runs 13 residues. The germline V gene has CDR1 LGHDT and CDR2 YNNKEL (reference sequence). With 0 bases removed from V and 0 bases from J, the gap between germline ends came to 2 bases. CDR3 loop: CASSQDNQETQYF. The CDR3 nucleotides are TGTGCCAGCAGCCAAGACAACCAAGAGACCCAGTACTTC.

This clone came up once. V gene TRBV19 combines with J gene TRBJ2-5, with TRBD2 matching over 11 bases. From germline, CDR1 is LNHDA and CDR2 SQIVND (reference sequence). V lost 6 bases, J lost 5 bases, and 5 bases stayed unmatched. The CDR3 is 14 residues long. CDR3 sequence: CASRPRTSGETQYF. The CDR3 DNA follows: TGTGCCAGTAGACCCAGGACTAGCGGGGAGACCCAGTACTTC.

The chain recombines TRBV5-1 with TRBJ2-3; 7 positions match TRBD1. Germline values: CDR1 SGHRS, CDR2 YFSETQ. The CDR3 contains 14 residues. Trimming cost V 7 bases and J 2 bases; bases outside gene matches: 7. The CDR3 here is CASQTGLSTDTQYF. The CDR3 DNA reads TGCGCCAGCCAGACAGGGCTCTCCACAGATACGCAGTATTTT.

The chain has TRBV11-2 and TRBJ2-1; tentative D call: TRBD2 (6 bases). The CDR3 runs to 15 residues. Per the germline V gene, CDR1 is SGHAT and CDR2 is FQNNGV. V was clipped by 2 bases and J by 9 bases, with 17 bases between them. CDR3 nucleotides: TGTGCCAGCAGCTTAATGAGGGTTTCCGGGGGTGAGCAGTTCTTC. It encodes CASSLMRVSGGEQFF.

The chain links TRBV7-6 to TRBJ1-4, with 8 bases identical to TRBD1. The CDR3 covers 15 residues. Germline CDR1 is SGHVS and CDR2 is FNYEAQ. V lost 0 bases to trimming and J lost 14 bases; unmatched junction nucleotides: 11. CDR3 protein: CASSLAGTGANGLFF. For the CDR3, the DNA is TGTGCCAGCAGCTTAGCCGGGACAGGAGCCAACGGTCTGTTTTTT.

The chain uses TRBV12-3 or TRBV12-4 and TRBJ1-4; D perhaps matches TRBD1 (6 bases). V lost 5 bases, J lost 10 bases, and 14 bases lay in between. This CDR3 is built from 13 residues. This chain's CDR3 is CASSPRQDGKLFF. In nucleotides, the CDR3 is TGTGCCAGCAGTCCACGACAGGATGGAAAACTGTTTTTT.

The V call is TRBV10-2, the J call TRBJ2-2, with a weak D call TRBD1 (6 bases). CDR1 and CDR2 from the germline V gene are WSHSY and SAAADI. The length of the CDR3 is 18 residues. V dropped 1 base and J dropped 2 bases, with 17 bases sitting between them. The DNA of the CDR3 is TGCGCCAGCAGTGAGTTAAGGCCCCGGACAGACAACACCGGGGAGCTGTTTTTT. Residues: CASSELRPRTDNTGELFF.

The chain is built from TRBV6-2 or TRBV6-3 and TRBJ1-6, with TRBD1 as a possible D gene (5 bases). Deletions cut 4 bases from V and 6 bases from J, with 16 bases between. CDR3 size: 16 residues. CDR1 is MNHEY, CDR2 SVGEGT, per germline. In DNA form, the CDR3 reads TGTGCCAGCAGTTCGCTTCAGGGAATCCGTAATTCACCCCTCCACTTT. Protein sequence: CASSSLQGIRNSPLHF.

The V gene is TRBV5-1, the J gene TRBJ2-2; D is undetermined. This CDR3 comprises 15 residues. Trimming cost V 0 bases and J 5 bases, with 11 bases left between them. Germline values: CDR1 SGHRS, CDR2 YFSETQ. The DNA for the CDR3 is TGCGCCAGCAGCTTGGCGCAGGTCTCGACCGGGGAGCTGTTTTTT. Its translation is CASSLAQVSTGELFF. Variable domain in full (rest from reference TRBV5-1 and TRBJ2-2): KAGVTQTPRYLIKTRGQQVTLSCSPISGHRSVSWYQQTPGQGLQFLFEYFSETQRNKGNFPGRFSGRQFSNSRSEMNVSTLELGDSALYLCASSLAQVSTGELFFGEGSRLTVL.

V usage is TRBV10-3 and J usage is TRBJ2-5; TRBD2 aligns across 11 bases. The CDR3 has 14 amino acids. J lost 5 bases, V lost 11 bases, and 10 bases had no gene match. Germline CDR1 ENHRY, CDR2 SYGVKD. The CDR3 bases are TGTGCCTCCAGTAGCGGGGGGGCGGGTGAGACCCAGTACTTC. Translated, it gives CASSSGGAGETQYF.

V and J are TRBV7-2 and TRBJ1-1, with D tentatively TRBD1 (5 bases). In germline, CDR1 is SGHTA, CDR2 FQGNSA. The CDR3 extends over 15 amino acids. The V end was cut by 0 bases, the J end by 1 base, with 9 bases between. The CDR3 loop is CASSLAAGPNTEAFF. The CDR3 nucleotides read TGTGCCAGCAGCTTAGCGGCAGGGCCGAACACTGAAGCTTTCTTT.

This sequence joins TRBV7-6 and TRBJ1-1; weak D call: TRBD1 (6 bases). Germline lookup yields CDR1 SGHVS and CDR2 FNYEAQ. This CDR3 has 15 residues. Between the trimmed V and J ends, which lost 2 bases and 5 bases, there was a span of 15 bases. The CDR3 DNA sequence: TGTGCCAGCAGCTTAAGCCCAGGGGCGGTGACTGAAGCTTTCTTT. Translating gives CASSLSPGAVTEAFF.

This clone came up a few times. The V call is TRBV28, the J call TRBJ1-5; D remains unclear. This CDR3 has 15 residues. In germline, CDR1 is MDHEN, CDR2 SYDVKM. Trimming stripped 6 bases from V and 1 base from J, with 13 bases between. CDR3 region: CASSTRGGSNQPQHF. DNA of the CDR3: TGTGCCAGCAGCACCAGAGGAGGGAGCAATCAGCCCCAGCATTTT.

This chain's CDR3 is CASSLETNAHYEQYF. CDR3 nucleotide sequence: TGCGCCAGCAGCTTGGAGACAAATGCCCACTACGAGCAGTACTTC. The rearrangement links TRBV5-1 to TRBJ2-7, with D unresolved. Germline CDR1 reads SGHRS; CDR2 reads YFSETQ. The CDR3 runs 15 residues. The ends were cut back, 0 bases at V and 3 bases at J, with 13 bases in the middle.

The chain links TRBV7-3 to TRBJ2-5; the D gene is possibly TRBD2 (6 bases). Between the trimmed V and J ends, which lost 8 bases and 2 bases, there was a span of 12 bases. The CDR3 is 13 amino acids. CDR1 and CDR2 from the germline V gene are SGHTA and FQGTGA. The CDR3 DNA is TGTGCCAGCGCGTCCGGGACTCAAGAGACCCAGTACTTC. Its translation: CASASGTQETQYF.

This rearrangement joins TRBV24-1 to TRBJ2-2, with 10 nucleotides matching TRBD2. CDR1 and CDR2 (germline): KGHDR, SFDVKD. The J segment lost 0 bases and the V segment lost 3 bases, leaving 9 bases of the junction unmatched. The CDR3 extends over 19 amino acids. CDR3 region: CATSDPSGGVLANTGELFF. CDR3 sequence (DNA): TGTGCCACCAGTGATCCAAGCGGGGGGGTGTTAGCGAACACCGGGGAGCTGTTTTTT.

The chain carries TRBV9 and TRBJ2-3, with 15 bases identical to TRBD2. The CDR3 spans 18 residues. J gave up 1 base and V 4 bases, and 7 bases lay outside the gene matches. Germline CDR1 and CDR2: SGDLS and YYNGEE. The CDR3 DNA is TGTGCCAGCAGCCCTGGACTAGCGGGGGGGCACGGCACAGATACGCAGTATTTT. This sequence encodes CASSPGLAGGHGTDTQYF.

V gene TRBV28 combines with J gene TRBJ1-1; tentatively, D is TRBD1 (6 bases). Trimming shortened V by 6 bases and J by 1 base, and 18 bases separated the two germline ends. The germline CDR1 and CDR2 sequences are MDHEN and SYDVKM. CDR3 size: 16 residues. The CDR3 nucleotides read TGTGCCAGCAGCTCCCCCGGGACAAGGGGGAACACTGAAGCTTTCTTT. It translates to CASSSPGTRGNTEAFF.

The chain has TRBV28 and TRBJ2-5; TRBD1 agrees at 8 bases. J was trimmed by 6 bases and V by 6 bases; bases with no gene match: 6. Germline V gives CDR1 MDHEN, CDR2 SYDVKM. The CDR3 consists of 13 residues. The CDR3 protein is CASSFQGAKTQYF. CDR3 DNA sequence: TGTGCCAGCAGCTTCCAGGGGGCTAAGACCCAGTACTTC. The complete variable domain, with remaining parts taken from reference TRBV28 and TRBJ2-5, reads DVKVTQSSRYLVKRTGEKVFLECVQDMDHENMFWYRQDPGLGLRLIYFSYDVKMKEKGDIPEGYSVSREKKERFSLILESASTNQTSMYLCASSFQGAKTQYFGPGTRLLVL.

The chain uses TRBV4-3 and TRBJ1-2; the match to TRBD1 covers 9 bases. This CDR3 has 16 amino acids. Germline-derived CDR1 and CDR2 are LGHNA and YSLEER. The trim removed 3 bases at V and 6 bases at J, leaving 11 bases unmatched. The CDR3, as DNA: TGCGCCAGCAGCCACTCGGGACAGGGAAGTCAGGATGGCTACACCTTC. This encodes CASSHSGQGSQDGYTF.

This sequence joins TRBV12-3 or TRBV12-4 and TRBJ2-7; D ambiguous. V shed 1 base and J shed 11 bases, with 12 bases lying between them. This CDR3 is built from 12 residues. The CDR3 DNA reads TGTGCCAGCAGTTTAGGGTCGTCACGGGAGTACTTC. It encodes CASSLGSSREYF.

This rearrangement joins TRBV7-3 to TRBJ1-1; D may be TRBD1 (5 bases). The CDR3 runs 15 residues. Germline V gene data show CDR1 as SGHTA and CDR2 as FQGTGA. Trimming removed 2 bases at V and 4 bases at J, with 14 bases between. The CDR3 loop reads CASSLGSQGVTEAFF. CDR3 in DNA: TGTGCCAGCAGCTTAGGCTCTCAGGGTGTCACTGAAGCTTTCTTT.

This CDR3 reads CASSLRGADKSSYNEQFF. The CDR3 DNA follows: TGTGCCAGCTCACTACGTGGGGCGGACAAGAGCTCCTACAATGAGCAGTTCTTC. The chain links TRBV18 to TRBJ2-1; tentatively, D is TRBD1 (5 bases). Germline loops: CDR1 KGHSH, CDR2 LQKENI. The length of the CDR3 is 18 residues. Between the trimmed V and J ends, which lost 4 bases and 0 bases, there was a span of 19 bases.

This CDR3 is CAISGSGGGNTGELFF. The CDR3, as DNA: TGTGCCATCAGTGGGTCGGGGGGTGGAAACACCGGGGAGCTGTTTTTT. The chain links TRBV10-3 to TRBJ2-2; 7 nucleotides match TRBD2. CDR1 is ENHRY, CDR2 SYGVKD, per germline. The CDR3 covers 16 residues. Losses at the gene ends were 4 bases for V and 2 bases for J; bases not matched to a gene: 7.